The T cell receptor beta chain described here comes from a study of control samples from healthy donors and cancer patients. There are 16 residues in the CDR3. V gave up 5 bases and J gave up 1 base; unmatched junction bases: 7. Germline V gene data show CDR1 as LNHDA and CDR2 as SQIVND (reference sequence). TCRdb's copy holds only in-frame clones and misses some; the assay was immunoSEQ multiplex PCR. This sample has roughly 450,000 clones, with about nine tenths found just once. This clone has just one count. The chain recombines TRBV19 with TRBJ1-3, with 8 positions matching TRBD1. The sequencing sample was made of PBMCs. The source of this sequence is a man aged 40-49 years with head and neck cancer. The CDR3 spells CASSSPDRDSGNTIYF. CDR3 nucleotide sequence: TGTGCCAGTAGTTCCCCGGACAGGGATTCTGGAAACACCATATATTTT.